A selection of T cell receptor beta chains follows, all from one sample in a study of T cells in Graves' hyperthyroidism and ophthalmopathy. From the multiplex PCR reads, TCRdb called clonotypes with MiXCR, one entry per CDR3 protein. This table has 400,000 or so distinct CDR3 sequences, approximately 15% appearing once. Sequenced sample: blood. Receptor source: a woman aged 30 to 39 with Graves' ophthalmopathy. The CDR3 runs from the conserved cysteine through the conserved F or W. A D gene is named only where the DNA matches it firmly. Size is omitted from some rows. Given values are once, few, many or a class for expanded clones.

D	V	size	J	CDR3	DNA
.	TRBV6-1	.	TRBJ2-7	CASRSSGHPYEQYF	TGTGCCAGCAGGTCTTCGGGGCACCCCTACGAGCAGTACTTC
.	TRBV11-2	many	TRBJ1-1	CASSLGPGTEAFF	TGTGCCAGCAGCCTAGGCCCGGGGACTGAAGCTTTCTTT
TRBD1	TRBV2	many	TRBJ1-5	CASSDSTGRDQPQHF	TGTGCCAGCAGCGACTCGACAGGGAGGGATCAGCCCCAGCATTTT
.	TRBV27	few	TRBJ1-5	CASRCGGASQPQHF	TGTGCCAGCCGCTGCGGGGGGGCTAGTCAGCCCCAGCATTTT
TRBD1	TRBV3-1	many	TRBJ1-2	CASSQGQGDYGYTF	TGTGCCAGCAGCCAAGGACAGGGAGACTATGGCTACACCTTC
.	TRBV29-1	.	TRBJ2-5	CSVEVFEGETQYF	TGCAGCGTTGAGGTCTTCGAGGGAGAGACCCAGTACTTC
TRBD2	TRBV9	few	TRBJ2-1	CASSALVAGGYRDEQFF	TGTGCCAGCAGCGCCCTCGTAGCGGGGGGGTACAGGGATGAGCAGTTCTTC
.	TRBV28	many	TRBJ1-3	CASSHRQPSGNTIYF	TGTGCCAGCAGTCACCGACAGCCTTCTGGAAACACCATATATTTT
.	TRBV12-3/TRBV12-4	many	TRBJ1-1	CASNIGQGNTEAFF	TGTGCCAGCAACATAGGGCAGGGGAACACTGAAGCTTTCTTT
.	TRBV3-1	.	TRBJ1-6	CASRYRGGSPLHF	TGTGCCAGCAGATACCGGGGCGGTTCACCCCTCCACTTT
.	TRBV28	few	TRBJ2-7	CASSSKGYEQYF	TGTGCCAGCAGCTCCAAGGGCTACGAGCAGTACTTC
.	TRBV6-1	.	TRBJ1-1	CDSSEGGLVTTEAFF	TGTGACAGCAGTGAAGGAGGACTGGTGACGACTGAAGCTTTCTTT
.	TRBV6-5	few	TRBJ1-5	CASSYQVSGANQPQHF	TGTGCCAGCAGTTACCAGGTGTCAGGGGCCAATCAGCCCCAGCATTTT